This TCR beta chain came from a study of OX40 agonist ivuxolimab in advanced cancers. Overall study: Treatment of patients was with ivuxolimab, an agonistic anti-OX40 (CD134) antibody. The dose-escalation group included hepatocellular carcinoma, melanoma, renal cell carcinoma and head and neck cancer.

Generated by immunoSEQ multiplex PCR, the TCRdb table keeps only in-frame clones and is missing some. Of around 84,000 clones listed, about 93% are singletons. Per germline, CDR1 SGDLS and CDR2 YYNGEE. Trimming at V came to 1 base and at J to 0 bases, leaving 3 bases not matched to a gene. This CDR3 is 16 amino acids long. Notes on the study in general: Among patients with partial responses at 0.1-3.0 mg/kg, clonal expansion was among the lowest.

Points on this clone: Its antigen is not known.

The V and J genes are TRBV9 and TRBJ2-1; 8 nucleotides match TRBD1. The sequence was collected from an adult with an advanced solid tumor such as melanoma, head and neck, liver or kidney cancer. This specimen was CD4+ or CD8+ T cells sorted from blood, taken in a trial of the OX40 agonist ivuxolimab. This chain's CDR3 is CASSVTGGSSYNEQFF. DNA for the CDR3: TGTGCCAGCAGCGTAACAGGGGGGAGCTCCTACAATGAGCAGTTCTTC.